The 19 T cell receptor beta chains in this list originate from one sample, sequenced in a study of cytomegalovirus exposure and HLA in healthy donors. 13 Jbeta primers and 60 Vbeta primers were used for the PCR. The table came from immunoSEQ multiplex PCR; TCRdb's copy has only in-frame clones and leaves some out. The sample has approximately 150,000 clones, roughly 75% seen once. What was sequenced was PBMCs. These receptors originate from a female donor in good health and CMV-seronegative.

This chain joins TRBV5-1 and TRBJ1-5; perhaps TRBD1 as D (5 bases). The V gene lost 4 bases and the J gene lost 2 bases, with 10 bases spanning the gap. Germline V gene data show CDR1 as SGHRS and CDR2 as YFSETQ. The CDR3 is 14 amino acids. This chain's CDR3 is CASSLGGGNQPQHF. The CDR3, as DNA: TGCGCCAGCAGCCTGGGGGGGGGCAATCAGCCCCAGCATTTT. Together with reference TRBV5-1 and TRBJ1-5, the CDR3 gives the full variable domain: KAGVTQTPRYLIKTRGQQVTLSCSPISGHRSVSWYQQTPGQGLQFLFEYFSETQRNKGNFPGRFSGRQFSNSRSEMNVSTLELGDSALYLCASSLGGGNQPQHFGDGTRLSIL.

The chain joins TRBV9 to TRBJ2-5; TRBD2 aligns across 8 bases. This CDR3 comprises 16 residues. CDR1 is SGDLS and CDR2 is YYNGEE in the germline V gene. With 0 bases clipped from V and 3 bases from J, the junction kept 7 bases outside the gene matches. The CDR3 reads CASSVVPGGGKETQYF. The CDR3 DNA reads TGTGCCAGCAGCGTAGTCCCGGGGGGGGGCAAAGAGACCCAGTACTTC.

V and J are TRBV11-2 and TRBJ2-7; 10 bases are a match to TRBD1. The CDR3 length is 19 residues. Trimming cost V 5 bases and J 3 bases; bases outside gene matches: 19. Looked up from germline, CDR1 is SGHAT and CDR2 is FQNNGV. The CDR3 nucleotides read TGTGCCAGCAGCCCACGACAGGGGGCGTCTCCGTCCCGTGTCTACGAGCAGTACTTC. This translates into CASSPRQGASPSRVYEQYF.

The CDR3: CASSQDRVSQPQHF. CDR3 coding DNA: TGTGCCAGCAGCCAGGACAGGGTCAGCCAGCCCCAGCATTTT. The chain has TRBV28 and TRBJ1-5; 8 bases fit TRBD1. The CDR3 consists of 14 residues. The trim removed 6 bases at V and 7 bases at J, leaving 8 bases unmatched. CDR1 is MDHEN and CDR2 is SYDVKM in the germline V gene.

The chain joins TRBV7-2 to TRBJ2-1; 7 bases line up with TRBD1. CDR3 length: 17 amino acids. Trimming took 4 bases from V and 2 from J; bases not matched to a gene: 11. Germline loops: CDR1 SGHTA, CDR2 FQGNSA. The CDR3 protein is CASSSALYRGTYNEQFF. The CDR3 DNA is TGTGCCAGCAGCTCCGCCCTCTACAGGGGCACCTACAATGAGCAGTTCTTC.

The chain combines TRBV4-3 with TRBJ1-3; D ambiguous. Germline V gives CDR1 LGHNA, CDR2 YSLEER. The germline V and J ends were trimmed by 4 bases and 2 bases, with 18 bases remaining between them. The CDR3 has 17 residues. The CDR3 sequence: CASSLNYGGIAGNTIYF. Written as DNA, the CDR3 is TGCGCCAGCAGCCTTAACTACGGAGGAATAGCTGGAAACACCATATATTTT.

This sequence joins TRBV25-1 and TRBJ1-4; 7 bases agree with TRBD1. Trimming took 6 bases from V and 7 from J; bases not matched to a gene: 14. Looked up from germline, CDR1 is MGHDK and CDR2 is SYGVNS. This CDR3 region has 16 residues. The CDR3 sequence: CASRPYEGGGGEKLFF. CDR3 DNA sequence: TGTGCCAGCAGGCCTTATGAAGGGGGCGGAGGTGAAAAACTGTTTTTT.

This rearrangement joins TRBV10-3 to TRBJ2-7, with 14 bases identical to TRBD2. CDR3 size: 16 residues. Trimming removed 2 bases from V and 3 bases from J; junction bases left unmatched: 3. Germline lookup yields CDR1 ENHRY and CDR2 SYGVKD. CDR3 sequence (DNA): TGTGCCATCAGTGAGGCCGGGACTAGCGGGGGCTACGAGCAGTACTTC. Translating gives CAISEAGTSGGYEQYF.

The rearrangement links TRBV5-1 to TRBJ2-7, with D possibly being TRBD2 (5 bases). This CDR3 is 13 amino acids long. The V gene lost 3 bases and the J gene lost 6 bases, with 13 bases spanning the gap. Germline V gene sequence: CDR1 SGHRS, CDR2 YFSETQ. Written as DNA, the CDR3 is TGCGCCAGCAGCTGGGATAGCGACTCCGAGCAGTACTTC. This sequence encodes CASSWDSDSEQYF.

V gene TRBV28 combines with J gene TRBJ1-2, with 7 bases fitting TRBD1. Germline trimming cut 11 bases from V and 5 bases from J; bases unmatched to any gene: 26. The CDR3 consists of 18 residues. Per the germline V gene, CDR1 is MDHEN and CDR2 is SYDVKM. CDR3 loop: CASSQQGRYSPLGYGYTF. In DNA, the CDR3 is TGTGCCTCTAGCCAACAGGGGCGTTACTCCCCCCTGGGATATGGCTACACCTTC.

This clone came up a few times. The chain links TRBV7-2 to TRBJ1-3, with D perhaps TRBD1 (6 bases). This CDR3 spans 14 amino acids. V was clipped by 5 bases and J by 4 bases, with 12 bases between them. Germline loops: CDR1 SGHTA, CDR2 FQGNSA. The CDR3 loop reads CASSPQGSGNTIYF. Written as DNA, the CDR3 is TGTGCCAGCAGCCCCCAGGGGTCCGGAAACACCATATATTTT.

This sequence joins TRBV7-2 and TRBJ1-1; D might be TRBD1 (5 bases). Germline CDR1 reads SGHTA; CDR2 reads FQGNSA. The V end lost 11 bases, the J end lost 0 bases, and 13 bases lay between the germline ends. The CDR3 is 13 amino acids. The CDR3 DNA reads as TGTGCCTCCCAGGGTGGGATGAACACTGAAGCTTTCTTT. This codes for CASQGGMNTEAFF. Full variable domain (remainder filled in from reference TRBV7-2 and TRBJ1-1): GAGVSQSPSNKVTEKGKDVELRCDPISGHTALYWYRQSLGQGLEFLIYFQGNSAPDKSGLPSDRFSAERTGGSVSTLTIQRTQQEDSAVYLCASQGGMNTEAFFGQGTRLTVV.

The sample holds one count of this clone. The chain links TRBV4-2 to TRBJ2-2; no clear D. CDR1 LGHNA and CDR2 YNFKEQ come from the germline V gene. The CDR3 runs to 13 residues. V was clipped by 0 bases and J by 7 bases, with 6 bases between them. This chain's CDR3 is CASSQDEVGELFF. The CDR3 nucleotides read TGTGCCAGCAGCCAAGATGAGGTCGGGGAGCTGTTTTTT.

The chain uses TRBV27 and TRBJ2-1; 8 bases fit TRBD2. CDR1 MNHEY and CDR2 SMNVEV come from the germline V gene (reference sequence). The CDR3 extends over 17 amino acids. Germline trimming cut 4 bases from V and 4 bases from J; bases unmatched to any gene: 12. The CDR3 nucleotides read TGTGCCAGCAGTTCACCCCCATACGCGGGAGGTTACAATGAGCAGTTCTTC. Encoded protein: CASSSPPYAGGYNEQFF.

The chain uses TRBV15 and TRBJ1-5; a possible D gene is TRBD1 (6 bases). Trimming removed 8 bases from V and 5 bases from J, with 13 bases in between. Germline CDR1 LNHNV, CDR2 YYDKDF (reference sequence). This CDR3 comprises 13 residues. The CDR3 region is CATAAAGDQPQHF. CDR3 nucleotides: TGTGCCACCGCAGCGGCAGGGGATCAGCCCCAGCATTTT.

About this clone: The same CDR3 arises from other DNA sequences in this sample as well. V usage is TRBV6-5 and J usage is TRBJ2-7; tentatively, D is TRBD2 (5 bases). Trimming cost V 0 bases and J 0 bases, with 6 bases left between them. The germline gives CDR1 MNHEY, CDR2 SVGAGI. CDR3 size: 14 residues. CDR3: CASSYSGSSYEQYF. The CDR3, as DNA: TGTGCCAGCAGTTACTCAGGGAGCTCCTACGAGCAGTACTTC.

This rearrangement joins TRBV2 to TRBJ1-5; D gene ambiguous. Germline-derived CDR1 and CDR2 are SNHLY and FYNNEI. V was trimmed by 4 bases and J by 5 bases, leaving 6 bases between them. The length of the CDR3 is 12 residues. CDR3 sequence reads: CASSVRDQPQHF. CDR3 sequence (DNA): TGTGCCAGCAGTGTTCGGGATCAGCCCCAGCATTTT.

The rearrangement links TRBV30 to TRBJ2-2; D remains ambiguous. The CDR3 sequence is 13 residues long. Looked up from germline, CDR1 is GTSNPN and CDR2 is SVGIG (reference sequence). Trimming pared 2 bases from V and 6 bases from J, leaving 10 bases between. The CDR3 region has the DNA TGTGCCTGGAGTAAAGTGGCGGCCGGGGAGCTGTTTTTT. This translates into CAWSKVAAGELFF.

This clone was detected only once. V is TRBV7-9 and J is TRBJ2-7; D unclear. This CDR3 is built from 12 residues. Germline V lookup: CDR1 SEHNR, CDR2 FQNEAQ (reference sequence). The V end was cut by 5 bases, the J end by 7 bases, with 12 bases between. The CDR3 sequence: CASSPRRWEQYF. The DNA for the CDR3 is TGTGCCAGCAGCCCGCGCCGCTGGGAGCAGTACTTC. Using reference TRBV7-9 and TRBJ2-7 for the parts outside the CDR3, the full variable domain is DTGVSQNPRHKITKRGQNVTFRCDPISEHNRLYWYRQTLGQGPEFLTYFQNEAQLEKSRLLSDRFSAERPKGSFSTLEIQRTEQGDSAMYLCASSPRRWEQYFGPGTRLTVT.